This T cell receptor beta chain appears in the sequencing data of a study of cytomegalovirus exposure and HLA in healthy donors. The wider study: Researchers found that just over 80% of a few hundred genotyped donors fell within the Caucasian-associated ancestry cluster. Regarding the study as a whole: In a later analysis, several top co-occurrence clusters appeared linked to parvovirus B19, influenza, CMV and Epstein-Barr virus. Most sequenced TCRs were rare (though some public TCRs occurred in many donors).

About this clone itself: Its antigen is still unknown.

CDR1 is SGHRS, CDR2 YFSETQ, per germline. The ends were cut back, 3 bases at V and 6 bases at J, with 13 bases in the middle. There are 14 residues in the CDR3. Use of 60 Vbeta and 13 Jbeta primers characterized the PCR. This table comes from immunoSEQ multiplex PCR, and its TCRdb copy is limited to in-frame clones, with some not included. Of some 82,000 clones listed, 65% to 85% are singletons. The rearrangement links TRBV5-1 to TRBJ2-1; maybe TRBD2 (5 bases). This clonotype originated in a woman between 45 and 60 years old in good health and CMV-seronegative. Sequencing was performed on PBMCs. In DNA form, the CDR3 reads TGCGCCAGCAGCTCCGGCGGCGCGGGCAATGAGCAGTTCTTC. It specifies CASSSGGAGNEQFF.